Here is one TCR beta chain with its context. These data belong to a study of blood T cell repertoires in COVID-19. CDR1 and CDR2 from the germline V gene are PRHDT and FYEKMQ (reference sequence). Trimming cost V 5 bases and J 5 bases; bases outside gene matches: 12. This CDR3 has 17 amino acids. In the original analysis: How many nucleated cells were present was estimated from reference gene primer amplification. This table comes from immunoSEQ multiplex PCR, and its TCRdb copy is limited to in-frame clones, with some not included. V, J and clone size are taken as reported in that table, and D and trimming were inferred from the DNA itself. The table lists around 160,000 clones, 85% to 95% of them singletons.

This clonotype was obtained from a woman in her sixties or seventies with COVID-19, enrolled during active disease. Material for sequencing was peripheral blood. This chain uses TRBV13 with TRBJ1-6; 7 bases align to TRBD1. The CDR3 nucleotides are TGTGCCAGCAGCCGCCTTCTAACGACAGGGAATAATTCACCCCTCCACTTT. Amino acids: CASSRLLTTGNNSPLHF.